These 17 T cell receptor beta chains share one sample of origin, sequenced in a study of blood T cell repertoires in COVID-19. Here immunoSEQ multiplex PCR was the method, and the copy in TCRdb shows in-frame clones only, minus some. The sample has roughly 250,000 clones, around four fifths seen once. The sequenced sample was peripheral blood. Every receptor here comes from a man in his fifties with acute or convalescent COVID-19.

This chain connects TRBV19 to TRBJ2-7; the match to TRBD1 covers 9 bases. V lost 8 bases to trimming and J lost 6 bases; unmatched junction nucleotides: 11. The CDR3 has 14 residues. Germline V lookup: CDR1 LNHDA, CDR2 SQIVND (reference sequence). CDR3 coding DNA: TGTGCCAGTTCAGAGGACAGGGGTTCTTCCGAGCAGTACTTC. As protein: CASSEDRGSSEQYF.

This chain connects TRBV11-2 to TRBJ2-1; D is possibly TRBD2 (5 bases). The V gene lost 5 bases and the J gene lost 0 bases, with 17 bases spanning the gap. Germline V gene sequence: CDR1 SGHAT, CDR2 FQNNGV. This CDR3 has 17 residues. For the CDR3, the DNA is TGTGCCAGCAGCCGATCTCTACTAGGTAGCTCCTACAATGAGCAGTTCTTC. This encodes CASSRSLLGSSYNEQFF.

This clone was picked up a small number of times. The rearrangement joins TRBV11-2 to TRBJ2-5; the D is unclear. CDR3 length equals 15 residues. The germline gives CDR1 SGHAT, CDR2 FQNNGV. Trimming shortened V by 4 bases and J by 1 base, and 13 bases separated the two germline ends. The CDR3 DNA reads as TGTGCCAGCAGCTCCCAGATTGGTCCCCAAGAGACCCAGTACTTC. Protein: CASSSQIGPQETQYF.

CDR3 sequence: CAWSYGSSYNSPLHF. CDR3 in DNA: TGTGCCTGGAGTTATGGGAGCTCCTATAATTCACCCCTCCACTTT. V gene TRBV30 combines with J gene TRBJ1-6; D unclear. The length of the CDR3 is 15 residues. Between the trimmed V and J ends, which lost 2 bases and 0 bases, there was a span of 8 bases. In germline, CDR1 is GTSNPN, CDR2 SVGIG (reference sequence).

The genes are TRBV7-2 and TRBJ1-2, with 10 bases that match TRBD1. V shed 5 bases and J 5 bases; nucleotides not matched to a gene: 8. Germline loops: CDR1 SGHTA, CDR2 FQGNSA. The CDR3 totals 15 residues. The CDR3 is CASSPRQGASYGYTF. CDR3 nucleotide sequence: TGTGCCAGCAGCCCCAGACAGGGGGCTTCGTATGGCTACACCTTC. Full variable domain (rest looked up from reference TRBV7-2 and TRBJ1-2): GAGVSQSPSNKVTEKGKDVELRCDPISGHTALYWYRQSLGQGLEFLIYFQGNSAPDKSGLPSDRFSAERTGGSVSTLTIQRTQQEDSAVYLCASSPRQGASYGYTFGSGTRLTVV.

The rearrangement uses TRBV28 and TRBJ1-1, with a weak D call TRBD1 (6 bases). V shed 0 bases and J shed 5 bases, with 13 bases lying between them. This CDR3 is built from 15 residues. Per the germline V gene, CDR1 is MDHEN and CDR2 is SYDVKM. DNA of the CDR3: TGTGCCAGCAGTTTATGGGTAGGGGGGGGAACTGAAGCTTTCTTT. Its protein is CASSLWVGGGTEAFF.

The chain links TRBV27 to TRBJ2-7; maybe TRBD1 (5 bases). The CDR3 is 15 residues long. CDR1 is MNHEY and CDR2 is SMNVEV in the germline V gene (reference sequence). Trimming left V 3 bases short and J 0 bases short, with 12 bases between. Here the CDR3 DNA reads TGTGCCAGCAGTTTCGGCCGACAGATCTCCTACGAGCAGTACTTC. Translation: CASSFGRQISYEQYF.

V usage is TRBV30 and J usage is TRBJ1-4; 8 bases are shared with TRBD1. The CDR3 loop spans 17 amino acids. Germline trimming cut 2 bases from V and 8 bases from J; bases unmatched to any gene: 16. Germline V gene sequence: CDR1 GTSNPN, CDR2 SVGIG (reference sequence). The CDR3 is CAWSRWSRTGLTEKLFF. The CDR3 nucleotides read TGTGCCTGGAGTAGGTGGAGTAGGACAGGGCTGACGGAAAAACTGTTTTTT.

The table lists this clone with a count of one. The gene calls are TRBV6-5 and TRBJ1-1; D not certain. CDR3 length equals 13 residues. CDR1 and CDR2 (germline): MNHEY, SVGAGI. The germline V and J ends were trimmed by 6 bases and 3 bases, with 11 bases remaining between them. CDR3 loop: CASRSSEYTEAFF. In DNA, the CDR3 is TGTGCCAGCAGGTCCTCGGAGTACACTGAAGCTTTCTTT.

The gene calls are TRBV9 and TRBJ2-5; possibly TRBD2 for D (5 bases). Germline assignment: CDR1 SGDLS and CDR2 YYNGEE. The length of the CDR3 is 16 residues. The V gene lost 3 bases and the J gene lost 0 bases, with 15 bases spanning the gap. The CDR3 bases are TGTGCCAGCAGCGCTACCTCACTAGAACACCAAGAGACCCAGTACTTC. Its protein product is CASSATSLEHQETQYF.

In DNA form, the CDR3 reads TGCAGCGTTGAAAGGCCCCAGGGGAACACTGAAGCTTTCTTT. The encoded protein is CSVERPQGNTEAFF. J is TRBJ1-1 and V is TRBV29-1; maybe TRBD1 (5 bases). CDR3 length equals 14 residues. Germline V lookup: CDR1 SQVTM, CDR2 ANQGSEA. V was clipped by 2 bases and J by 1 base, with 11 bases between them. Full variable domain (outside the CDR3, taken from reference TRBV29-1 and TRBJ1-1): SAVISQKPSRDICQRGTSLTIQCQVDSQVTMMFWYRQQPGQSLTLIATANQGSEATYESGFVIDKFPISRPNLTFSTLTVSNMSPEDSSIYLCSVERPQGNTEAFFGQGTRLTVV.

The chain joins TRBV10-3 to TRBJ2-7, with 7 bases aligning to TRBD1. This CDR3 has 15 amino acids. V shed 3 bases, J shed 2 bases, and the junction held 7 bases outside the gene matches. CDR1 is ENHRY, CDR2 SYGVKD, per germline. CDR3 residues: CAISEPQGIAYEQYF. The CDR3 DNA follows: TGTGCCATCAGTGAACCACAGGGGATTGCCTACGAGCAGTACTTC.

This chain uses TRBV27 with TRBJ2-2; 16 bases line up with TRBD2. The CDR3 spans 20 residues. Germline V gene sequence: CDR1 MNHEY, CDR2 SMNVEV (reference sequence). V gave up 4 bases and J gave up 4 bases; unmatched junction bases: 12. The CDR3 DNA reads as TGTGCCAGCAGTTCGTCCGAACCGGGACTAGCGGGAGGGGGCACCGGGGAGCTGTTTTTT. It is translated as CASSSSEPGLAGGGTGELFF.

This sequence joins TRBV29-1 and TRBJ1-2, with D unresolved. CDR3 length: 10 amino acids. Trimming stripped 7 bases from V and 8 bases from J, with 11 bases between. Germline V CDR1 and CDR2: SQVTM, ANQGSEA. CDR3 amino acids: CSAYTGGYTF. The CDR3 region has the DNA TGCAGCGCCTACACCGGGGGCTACACCTTC.

This clone was seen more than once but under ten times. The chain uses TRBV19 and TRBJ1-2; D unclear. This CDR3 contains 16 residues. Trimming cost V 2 bases and J 0 bases, with 13 bases left between them. Germline CDR1 and CDR2: LNHDA and SQIVND (reference sequence). The CDR3 DNA is TGTGCCAGTAGTATATGGCAGGTCCCTCCTAACTATGGCTACACCTTC. Translating it yields CASSIWQVPPNYGYTF.

The chain has TRBV2 and TRBJ2-5; D perhaps matches TRBD1 (6 bases). This CDR3 is built from 14 residues. Trimming took off 8 bases at V and 5 bases at J, with 18 bases between the two ends. Germline CDR1 is SNHLY and CDR2 is FYNNEI. CDR3 residues: CASESQGRRETQYF. As DNA, the CDR3 is TGTGCCAGCGAGTCCCAGGGGCGGAGGGAGACCCAGTACTTC.

The chain carries TRBV10-3 and TRBJ2-1; D remains ambiguous. Germline CDR1 is ENHRY and CDR2 is SYGVKD. The CDR3 consists of 11 residues. V gave up 3 bases and J gave up 6 bases, with 3 bases separating them. The CDR3 loop is CAISDSNEQFF. The CDR3, as DNA: TGTGCCATCAGTGATAGCAATGAGCAGTTCTTC.